This T cell receptor (beta chain) was captured in a study of blood T cell repertoires in COVID-19. Study context: Spain, Italy and the United States supplied samples that represented acute and convalescent COVID-19. PBMCs, B-cell-depleted T cells, or T cells provided the cDNA or gDNA that made up the material.

Grouping used clinical history reported by participants in a survey and questionnaire. Method: immunoSEQ multiplex PCR; TCRdb's copy keeps in-frame clones and lacks some. The table shows hundreds of thousands of clones, with over 75% occurring only once. Sequencing was performed on PBMCs or T cells enriched from blood (not recorded which). The TCR comes from a woman aged 40 to 50 who had recovered from COVID-19.

The CDR3 loop is CASSFPGGGVDTQYF. CDR3 DNA: TGTGCCAGCAGCTTCCCTGGGGGGGGCGTTGATACGCAGTATTTT. The chain combines TRBV7-6 with TRBJ2-3, with TRBD2 as a possible D gene (7 bases). Germline-derived CDR1 and CDR2 are SGHVS and FNYEAQ. Trimming pared 3 bases from V and 6 bases from J, leaving 16 bases between. This CDR3 is built from 15 residues.